The 24 T cell receptor beta chains presented below share a single source sample, sequenced in a study of CD8 T cells in ankylosing spondylitis. TCRdb re-called the 5' RACE reads with MiXCR, one entry per CDR3 protein. Among tens of thousands of distinct CDR3 sequences listed, approximately 6% were seen once. Sequencing was carried out using synovial fluid, either unsorted or a sorted T cell fraction (not recorded which). The receptors come from a male donor with ankylosing spondylitis.

Relative to its sample, this clonotype is medium-sized. The chain joins TRBV15 to TRBJ2-3; D remains ambiguous. CDR1 LNHNV and CDR2 YYDKDF come from the germline V gene (reference sequence). V lost 0 bases to trimming and J lost 0 bases, with 16 bases between them. The CDR3 has 18 amino acids. The chain's CDR3 is CATSRDPGIFSSTDTQYF. In DNA form, the CDR3 reads TGTGCCACCAGCAGAGATCCGGGCATCTTTTCTAGCACAGATACGCAGTATTTT.

There are many counts of this clonotype. This chain connects TRBV4-2 to TRBJ1-3; D may be TRBD1 (6 bases). The CDR3 sequence is 16 residues long. With 0 bases removed from V and 4 bases from J, the gap between germline ends came to 13 bases. Germline V gene lookup returns CDR1 LGHNA and CDR2 YNFKEQ. The CDR3 coding sequence is TGTGCCAGCAGCCAAGATCCAGGGGCGGGGGGAAACACCATATATTTT. As protein: CASSQDPGAGGNTIYF.

Ten or more counts support this clonotype. This chain joins TRBV12-3 or TRBV12-4 and TRBJ1-5; 7 bases fit TRBD1. The CDR3 totals 16 residues. V trimming: 5 bases; J trimming: 3 bases; junction bases outside the gene matches: 10. The CDR3 here is CASSPPGTDYNQPQHF. CDR3 nucleotide sequence: TGTGCCAGCAGTCCCCCGGGGACAGACTACAATCAGCCCCAGCATTTT.

This clonotype was recorded many times. The CDR3 region is CASSQGTGWSEQYF. CDR3 nucleotide sequence: TGCGCCAGCAGCCAAGGGACAGGGTGGTCCGAGCAGTACTTC. J is TRBJ2-7 and V is TRBV4-3, with 8 bases that match TRBD1. The germline V gene encodes CDR1 LGHNA and CDR2 YSLEER. This CDR3 comprises 14 residues. V shed 1 base and J 6 bases; nucleotides not matched to a gene: 5.

The table lists this clonotype with many counts. This chain uses TRBV4-3 with TRBJ2-7; TRBD2 matches 8 bases. The trim removed 0 bases at V and 0 bases at J, leaving 7 bases unmatched. This CDR3 is 17 amino acids long. CDR1 and CDR2 from the germline V gene are LGHNA and YSLEER. The DNA for the CDR3 is TGCGCCAGCAGCCAAGATTCGTCGGCGGGGGGCTCCTACGAGCAGTACTTC. It yields the protein CASSQDSSAGGSYEQYF.

The rearrangement links TRBV5-6 to TRBJ2-7, with TRBD1 identical over 9 bases. This CDR3 is 14 amino acids long. Germline V lookup: CDR1 SGHDT, CDR2 YYEEEE. J lost 2 bases, V lost 9 bases, and 9 bases had no gene match. The CDR3 DNA is TGTGCCATGAGCCGGGGACAGGGACCCTACGAGCAGTACTTC. Encoded protein: CAMSRGQGPYEQYF.

In the case of this clonotype: A much larger clonotype is one base distant, so this may be a read error. The chain recombines TRBV6-2 or TRBV6-3 with TRBJ2-1; 7 bases fit TRBD2. The CDR3 covers 12 residues. V trimming: 8 bases; J trimming: 15 bases; junction bases outside the gene matches: 13. Germline loops: CDR1 MNHEY, CDR2 SVGEGT. This CDR3 reads CASGQVSGKRFF. CDR3 nucleotide sequence: TGTGCCAGCGGTCAGGTCAGCGGGAAAAGGTTCTTC.

At least ten counts were recorded for this clonotype. V and J are TRBV7-3 and TRBJ2-2; the match to TRBD2 covers 10 bases. The length of the CDR3 is 17 residues. V was pared by 1 base and J by 3 bases, with 5 bases of the junction left unmatched. CDR1 is SGHTA and CDR2 is FQGTGA in the germline V gene. The CDR3 nucleotides are TGTGCCAGCAGCTTAAACAGACTAGCGGGTGACACCGGGGAGCTGTTTTTT. Amino acids: CASSLNRLAGDTGELFF.

At least ten counts were recorded for this clonotype. This chain uses TRBV5-1 with TRBJ2-3; D gene ambiguous. This CDR3 region has 15 residues. The V gene lost 1 base and the J gene lost 0 bases, with 9 bases spanning the gap. The germline gives CDR1 SGHRS, CDR2 YFSETQ. The CDR3 sequence: CASSLTGFSTDTQYF. The CDR3 DNA is TGCGCCAGCAGCTTGACTGGCTTTAGCACAGATACGCAGTATTTT. Together with reference TRBV5-1 and TRBJ2-3, the CDR3 gives the full variable domain: KAGVTQTPRYLIKTRGQQVTLSCSPISGHRSVSWYQQTPGQGLQFLFEYFSETQRNKGNFPGRFSGRQFSNSRSEMNVSTLELGDSALYLCASSLTGFSTDTQYFGPGTRLTVL.

This clonotype was recorded many times. V is TRBV12-3 or TRBV12-4 and J is TRBJ2-7, with a possible D match to TRBD1 (6 bases). V lost 0 bases, J lost 5 bases, and 14 bases lay in between. This CDR3 is built from 15 residues. CDR3 DNA sequence: TGTGCCAGCAGTTTAGCCTGGGGGCTTTCTAACGAGCAGTACTTC. Protein sequence: CASSLAWGLSNEQYF.

The chain recombines TRBV11-3 with TRBJ1-1, with TRBD1 identical over 7 bases. Germline V gene lookup returns CDR1 SGHNT and CDR2 YENEEA. The ends lost 3 bases at V and 7 bases at J; junction bases unmatched: 11. The CDR3 has 15 amino acids. Written as DNA, the CDR3 is TGTGCCAGCAGCTTCGGCTGGACAGGCCTGGGTGAAGCTTTCTTT. It codes for CASSFGWTGLGEAFF.

This clonotype has a count of ten or more. The J gene is TRBJ2-5, the V gene TRBV12-3 or TRBV12-4, with D hard to call. V shed 3 bases and J shed 2 bases, with 7 bases lying between them. CDR3 length equals 13 residues. CDR3 amino acids: CASSFGPQETQYF. The DNA of the CDR3 is TGTGCCAGCAGTTTCGGGCCACAAGAGACCCAGTACTTC.

CDR3 loop: CASSLAKDRGYYNEQFF. The CDR3 DNA reads TGCGCCAGCAGCTTGGCTAAGGACAGGGGGTACTACAATGAGCAGTTCTTC. The rearrangement uses TRBV5-1 and TRBJ2-1; 10 bases line up with TRBD1. From germline, CDR1 is SGHRS and CDR2 YFSETQ. This CDR3 region has 17 residues. With V trimmed by 0 bases and J by 3 bases, 6 bases remained unmatched. The full variable domain, with the rest looked up from reference TRBV5-1 and TRBJ2-1, is KAGVTQTPRYLIKTRGQQVTLSCSPISGHRSVSWYQQTPGQGLQFLFEYFSETQRNKGNFPGRFSGRQFSNSRSEMNVSTLELGDSALYLCASSLAKDRGYYNEQFFGPGTRLTVL.

This clonotype came up many times. The rearrangement links TRBV20-1 to TRBJ2-1; 13 bases map to TRBD2. Germline CDR1 is DFQATT and CDR2 is SNEGSKA (reference sequence). Unmatched junction bases numbered 4, after V lost 3 bases and J lost 2 bases. This CDR3 has 16 residues. The CDR3 region is CSASRTSGSPYNEQFF. The CDR3 DNA reads TGCAGTGCTAGCCGGACTAGCGGGAGCCCCTACAATGAGCAGTTCTTC.

This clonotype was recorded many times. This chain connects TRBV28 to TRBJ1-3; D is unresolved. Germline CDR1 reads MDHEN; CDR2 reads SYDVKM. This CDR3 contains 13 residues. Trimming cost V 3 bases and J 9 bases, with 12 bases left between them. CDR3 nucleotides: TGTGCCAGCAGTTTCTTTTTGCCGTCCACCATATATTTT. Its translation is CASSFFLPSTIYF.

This clonotype was detected only a few times. The CDR3 DNA is TGCAGTGCTAGGGACGGAGATCAGCCCCAGCATTTT. Translation: CSARDGDQPQHF. The V call is TRBV20-1, the J call TRBJ1-5; D is uncertain. This CDR3 is built from 12 residues. V lost 3 bases and J 5 bases, leaving 8 bases between the germline ends. Germline CDR1 reads DFQATT; CDR2 reads SNEGSKA (reference sequence).

This clonotype was counted between two and nine times. The chain joins TRBV11-1 to TRBJ2-7, with 9 bases fitting TRBD2. The germline gives CDR1 SGHAT, CDR2 FQDESV (reference sequence). Trimming at V came to 1 base and at J to 0 bases, leaving 7 bases not matched to a gene. The CDR3 extends over 17 amino acids. CDR3 bases: TGTGCCAGCAGCTTAGGGGCAGCGGGAGGCTTCTCCTACGAGCAGTACTTC. As protein: CASSLGAAGGFSYEQYF. Full variable domain (rest looked up from reference TRBV11-1 and TRBJ2-7): EAEVAQSPRYKITEKSQAVAFWCDPISGHATLYWYRQILGQGPELLVQFQDESVVDDSQLPKDRFSAERLKGVDSTLKIQPAELGDSAMYLCASSLGAAGGFSYEQYFGPGTRLTVT.

This clonotype came up many times. J is TRBJ2-1 and V is TRBV5-1; 8 bases agree with TRBD1. This CDR3 spans 15 amino acids. The J segment lost 6 bases and the V segment lost 0 bases, leaving 5 bases of the junction unmatched. The germline CDR1 and CDR2 sequences are SGHRS and YFSETQ. The CDR3 sequence is CASSLGQGAINEQFF. CDR3 DNA: TGCGCCAGCAGCTTGGGCCAGGGGGCGATCAATGAGCAGTTCTTC.

A few counts support this clonotype. The chain is built from TRBV4-1 and TRBJ2-4; TRBD1 agrees at 9 bases. With V trimmed by 7 bases and J by 3 bases, 4 bases remained unmatched. CDR1 is MGHRA and CDR2 is YSYEKL in the germline V gene. The CDR3 length is 14 residues. The CDR3 sequence: CASTQTGGKNIQYF. The CDR3, as DNA: TGCGCCAGCACCCAGACAGGGGGCAAAAACATTCAGTACTTC.

Many counts were recorded for this clonotype. The chain joins TRBV4-2 to TRBJ2-5; 7 nucleotides align to TRBD2. This CDR3 is 16 amino acids long. Germline V gene data show CDR1 as LGHNA and CDR2 as YNFKEQ. J was trimmed by 5 bases and V by 0 bases; bases with no gene match: 9. CDR3 coding DNA: TGTGCCAGCAGCCAAGATCTTCGGGAGGTGTTCGAGACCCAGTACTTC. Protein sequence: CASSQDLREVFETQYF.

The chain uses TRBV6-5 and TRBJ2-5; 13 bases are a match to TRBD2. After removal of 5 bases from V and 5 bases from J, the junction contained 5 bases not matched to a gene. The germline V gene encodes CDR1 MNHEY and CDR2 SVGAGI. This CDR3 has 15 residues. The CDR3 loop reads CASSTRTSGSETQYF. CDR3 coding DNA: TGTGCCAGCAGTACTCGGACTAGCGGGAGTGAGACCCAGTACTTC.

Points on this clonotype: A much larger clone sits a single nucleotide away, making a read error possible. CDR3 region: CASTSEGQVHNEQFF. Here the CDR3 DNA reads TGTGCCAGCACCTCGGAGGGACAAGTGCACAATGAGCAGTTCTTC. The chain uses TRBV7-3 and TRBJ2-1; D possibly uses TRBD1 or TRBD2 (6 bases each). The CDR3 length is 15 residues. The V end lost 7 bases, the J end lost 5 bases, and 18 bases lay between the germline ends. Germline values: CDR1 SGHTA, CDR2 FQGTGA.

This clonotype was detected many times. The chain employs TRBV20-1 and TRBJ2-7; the match to TRBD1 covers 8 bases. CDR1 is DFQATT, CDR2 SNEGSKA, per germline (reference sequence). The CDR3 has 16 residues. Losses at the gene ends were 2 bases for V and 2 bases for J; bases not matched to a gene: 11. CDR3 nucleotide sequence: TGCAGTGCTAGACCACGCCAGGGGGCGGGCGCCTACGAGCAGTACTTC. Encoded protein: CSARPRQGAGAYEQYF.

This clonotype was seen more than once but under ten times. The V and J genes are TRBV12-5 and TRBJ2-1, with 9 bases fitting TRBD2. CDR1 and CDR2 (germline): LGHNT, FRNRAP. The CDR3 sequence is 14 residues long. V was clipped by 8 bases and J by 4 bases; unmatched bases: 6. CDR3 protein: CASQLAGIYNEQFF. Here the CDR3 DNA reads TGTGCTAGTCAGCTAGCGGGAATTTACAATGAGCAGTTCTTC.